This T cell receptor beta chain originates from a study of T cells in Graves' hyperthyroidism and ophthalmopathy. The CDR3 regions of TCR beta were amplified from RNA transcripts. The HTBI primer set was used in a first-round RT-PCR of the TCR CDR3. MiXCR, applied by TCRdb to the multiplex PCR reads, yields one record per CDR3 protein. The sample records under 550,000 distinct CDR3 sequences, less than 20% being singletons. The germline V and J ends were trimmed by 6 bases and 4 bases, with 7 bases remaining between them. This CDR3 is built from 11 residues. CDR1 is MNHNS and CDR2 is SASEGT in the germline V gene.

This sequence joins TRBV6-1 and TRBJ2-7, with D possibly being TRBD2 (5 bases). The clonotype comes from a man aged 40-55 years with Graves' ophthalmopathy. Sequenced sample: blood. CDR3 coding DNA: TGTGCCAGCAGCGACTATTACGAGCAGTACTTC. It is translated as CASSDYYEQYF.